This record concerns one T cell receptor (beta chain) sequence. The ends were cut back, 5 bases at V and 0 bases at J, with 15 bases in the middle. The CDR3 loop spans 15 amino acids. Germline CDR1 is SGDLS and CDR2 is YYNGEE. The data were obtained in a study of early stage breast cancer tumors. Study-level information: Samples were sequenced at about 9.7-fold average coverage.

The repertoire was sequenced with immunoSEQ multiplex PCR; TCRdb's copy has only in-frame clones and lacks some. The table shows tens of thousands of clones, with about 90% occurring only once. The rearrangement links TRBV9 to TRBJ2-7; TRBD1 is a possible D gene (5 bases). What was sequenced was blood. This TCR derives from a person aged 70 to 85 with breast cancer. In DNA form, the CDR3 reads TGTGCCAGCAGAGGGGTGGATCACCCCTCCTACGAGCAGTACTTC. This gives the protein CASRGVDHPSYEQYF.